What follows is one TCR beta chain and its context. Antigen: not known. The CDR3 runs to 13 residues. Germline CDR1 reads LNHDA; CDR2 reads SQIVND (reference sequence). V shed 5 bases and J 4 bases; nucleotides not matched to a gene: 4. The sample originates from a study of T cells in pancreatic ductal adenocarcinoma. Surgery without prior neoadjuvant therapy was the treatment of the selected pancreatic ductal adenocarcinoma patients. Overall study results and limits: The resected cohort was biased toward the minority with early-stage disease. Tumor-versus-blood clonality comparisons may be biased toward lower tumor diversity. Unique clonotypes were 7.5 to 8.5-fold more numerous in blood than in tumor.

Using immunoSEQ multiplex PCR, the repertoire was profiled, and TCRdb retains in-frame clones only, with some absent. The sample includes roughly 100,000 clones, nearly 95% seen only once; the top ten take approximately 3.1%. The sequenced sample consisted of PBMCs. The chain recombines TRBV19 with TRBJ2-7; TRBD1 agrees at 8 bases. The receptor's source is a human donor with pancreatic ductal adenocarcinoma. DNA of the CDR3: TGTGCCAGTAGTGCTCAGGGGGCTTACGAGCAGTACTTC. Its translation: CASSAQGAYEQYF.